The TCR beta chain described here comes from a study of T-cell reconstitution after alpha-beta-depleted transplantation in children (dated by TCRdb to about 2016). At the level of the whole study: The study quantitatively tracked T-cell immune reconstitution after TCRalphabeta/CD19-depleted allogeneic hematopoietic cell transplantation in children using TCR repertoire profiling.

Looking up the germline V gene (reference sequence) yields CDR1 DFQATT and CDR2 SNEGSKA. The germline ends are 9 bases apart after V is trimmed by 4 bases and J by 2 bases. The CDR3 numbers 13 residues from cysteine through phenylalanine. The read is trimmed to its CDR3 DNA, 39 bases read in frame from base 1. This clonotype was recorded a few times. It has no known antigen specificity. No much larger clone is present one base from it, and per-base qualities are unavailable. Receptor amplification or capture employed PCR. Sequencer: Illumina HiSeq 2500. Molecular barcoding was employed in the preparation of TCR libraries, with unique molecular identifiers being used to normalize TCRbeta repertoire quantification. TCRdb took the public reads, trimmed them with fastp at Q25, ran MiXCR for clone calling and kept in-frame beta chains. Rows merge per CDR3 protein into single entries with the most common DNA and genes. The sample has around 500,000 distinct CDR3 sequences on record, under 15% of them singletons. Jointly, the top ten make up 5% to 6% of the sample.

The sequencing used PBMCs from the stem cell graft donor, collected from the stem cell graft. Here the chain combines TRBV20-1 and TRBJ2-1, with the identity of the D gene unclear. This sequence was found in a human donor who donated a stem cell graft to a child with combined immunodeficiency. Here the CDR3 is given as CSAKDGPYNEQFF. The nucleotide sequence is given as TGCAGTGCTAAAGACGGGCCCTACAATGAGCAGTTCTTC.